The subject of this entry is one T cell receptor (beta chain). The clone's antigen remains unknown. Base qualities are missing; no much larger clone stands one base away. Naive CD4+ T cells were purified with the Miltenyi Naive CD4+ T Cell Isolation kit, with Tregs depleted using CD25 microbeads. Tregs, naive and memory CD4+ T cells from tumor, blood and ipsilateral draining lymph nodes of five breast cancer patients underwent full-length TCR alpha and beta sequencing. Ficoll density gradient centrifugation was used to isolate mononuclear cells from either lymph nodes or 50 to 65 ml of peripheral blood. Sorted cell populations were confirmed by FACS to exceed 90% purity. This sample is part of a study (dated by TCRdb to about 2015). Study-wide context: The study tested whether tumor-infiltrating Tregs in breast cancer are recruited from blood Tregs or converted in situ from other CD4+ T cell subsets. Study-level results and caveats: The larger-cohort validation was restricted to a single TCR beta V-J rearrangement rather than whole repertoires. In terms of TCR gene usage, tumor memory CD4+ T cells clustered together with blood and lymph node memory CD4+ cells, as well as with lymph node naive CD4+ cells. Tumor-infiltrating Treg TCR alpha and beta sequences overlapped most with tumor naive CD4+ T cells, then with blood naive CD4+ T cells.

Full-length TCR variable regions were amplified by 5' RACE PCR with constant-region reverse primers, and semi-nested PCR with Nested Universal Primer A was subsequently performed. Using the ReliaPrep RNA Cell Miniprep System, total RNA was extracted, and the SMARTer RACE 5'/3' Kit was then used to reverse transcribe the RNA into 5'RACE-ready cDNA. Multiplex adaptors were used to barcode the full-length TCR alpha and beta libraries, which were then sequenced on an Illumina MiSeq. In the paper's pipeline: Sequencing data were pooled across the five patients for each of nine subset-tissue groups and compared by unsupervised clustering of TCR gene usage. The Morisita-Horn index, with shared sequences weighted by their contribution to each repertoire, was used to calculate repertoire similarity. TCRdb handled the public reads itself, with Q25 trimming in fastp and clone calling in MiXCR, and kept productive beta chains. Records with the same CDR3 protein are collapsed into one entry carrying the most frequent genes and DNA. The V and J calls come from TCRdb's annotation, not from the publication. The sample includes about 6,000 distinct CDR3 sequences, with roughly 60% observed a single time. Of the sample, 9.5% to 13% falls within the top ten clones.

The sample comprised naive CD4+ T cells sorted from blood. The cell subset or site label on this specimen signifies: naive CD4+ T cells, CD4+CD45RA+CD25-. The source of this sequence is a female donor with breast cancer.

CDR3 sequence: CASGMGSASTGELFF. The base sequence is TGTGCCAGCGGAATGGGCTCAGCGAGCACCGGGGAGCTGTTTTTT. The rearrangement combines TRBV7-2 with TRBJ2-2, with the D segment identity uncertain. The germline V gene yields SGHTA for CDR1 and FQGNSA for CDR2. There are 15 amino acids in the CDR3, from cysteine to phenylalanine inclusive. Of the read, only the CDR3 DNA is kept; its 45 bases are in frame from base 1. V is pared back by 8 bases and J by 4 bases, with 17 bases lying between the germline termini.